This T cell receptor (beta chain) was identified in a study of blood T cell repertoires in COVID-19. Assay used: immunoSEQ multiplex PCR; TCRdb lists only in-frame clones, some missing. This sample has some 350,000 clones, with roughly 84% found just once. Participants were placed into cohorts based on the clinical history they reported. The CDR3 extends over 16 amino acids. Deletions cut 4 bases from V and 7 bases from J, with 22 bases between. Germline V lookup: CDR1 SGHAT, CDR2 FQNNGV. The receptor's source is a woman aged 25 to 39 who had recovered from COVID-19. What was sequenced was PBMCs or T cells enriched from blood (not recorded which). This sequence joins TRBV11-2 and TRBJ1-2; D ambiguous. The CDR3 DNA follows: TGTGCCAGCAGCTCAGTAGCCCCAAGGCCAATGAGTGGCTACACCTTC. Encoded protein: CASSSVAPRPMSGYTF.